The 27 T cell receptor beta chains in this list originate from one sample, sequenced in a study of blood T cell repertoires in COVID-19. Data came from immunoSEQ multiplex PCR; TCRdb stores just in-frame clones and leaves some out. Of about 240,000 clones listed, approximately 80% were seen once; the top ten hold roughly a tenth. The sample was peripheral blood. The receptors come from an elderly woman with acute or convalescent COVID-19.

This clone was observed a single time. The CDR3 spells CASSYQGSYEQYF. CDR3 DNA sequence: TGTGCCAGCAGCTACCAGGGGTCCTACGAGCAGTACTTC. The chain links TRBV7-3 to TRBJ2-7, with a possible D match to TRBD1 (6 bases). The V gene's germline CDR1 is SGHTA and CDR2 FQGTGA. The CDR3 length is 13 residues. The ends were cut back, 4 bases at V and 1 base at J, with 8 bases in the middle.

The gene calls are TRBV30 and TRBJ2-7, with D possibly being TRBD1 (6 bases). The germline V gene has CDR1 GTSNPN and CDR2 SVGIG (reference sequence). The CDR3 is 11 amino acids. Trimming took 2 bases from V and 6 from J, leaving 8 bases between them. CDR3 sequence (DNA): TGTGCCTGGAGTCAACAGGGCGAGCAGTACTTC. It codes for CAWSQQGEQYF.

This sequence joins TRBV24-1 and TRBJ2-7; tentative D call: TRBD1 (6 bases). The germline V and J ends were trimmed by 9 bases and 5 bases, with 16 bases remaining between them. Germline V gene lookup returns CDR1 KGHDR and CDR2 SFDVKD. The CDR3 extends over 13 amino acids. The CDR3 nucleotides are TGTGCCACCGGCAAACAGGGCCGGGACGAGCAGTACTTC. Residues: CATGKQGRDEQYF.

The chain carries TRBV7-2 and TRBJ1-5; D possibly corresponds to TRBD1 (6 bases). The CDR3 spans 15 residues. Trimming stripped 5 bases from V and 6 bases from J, with 17 bases between. The germline CDR1 and CDR2 sequences are SGHTA and FQGNSA. The CDR3 sequence: CASSIAGVVSQPQHF. The CDR3, as DNA: TGTGCCAGCAGCATCGCAGGGGTGGTTAGTCAGCCCCAGCATTTT. Full variable domain (missing parts from reference TRBV7-2 and TRBJ1-5): GAGVSQSPSNKVTEKGKDVELRCDPISGHTALYWYRQSLGQGLEFLIYFQGNSAPDKSGLPSDRFSAERTGGSVSTLTIQRTQQEDSAVYLCASSIAGVVSQPQHFGDGTRLSIL.

V usage is TRBV5-1 and J usage is TRBJ1-2, with TRBD1 as a possible D gene (6 bases). V was shortened by 4 bases and J by 5 bases, with 9 bases between the two germline ends. CDR3 length: 12 residues. Germline lookup yields CDR1 SGHRS and CDR2 YFSETQ. As DNA, the CDR3 is TGCGCCAGCAGCGTTGGACAGTATGGCTACACCTTC. Residues: CASSVGQYGYTF.

The table lists this clone with a count of one. The chain couples TRBV28 to TRBJ2-7, with D perhaps TRBD2 (7 bases). Trimming pared 3 bases from V and 0 bases from J, leaving 12 bases between. This CDR3 comprises 15 residues. Germline CDR1 MDHEN, CDR2 SYDVKM. Here the CDR3 DNA reads TGTGCCAGCAGTTTGGGCGGGGGCCCCTCCTACGAGCAGTACTTC. It is translated as CASSLGGGPSYEQYF. The variable domain in full, with the rest retrieved from reference TRBV28 and TRBJ2-7, is DVKVTQSSRYLVKRTGEKVFLECVQDMDHENMFWYRQDPGLGLRLIYFSYDVKMKEKGDIPEGYSVSREKKERFSLILESASTNQTSMYLCASSLGGGPSYEQYFGPGTRLTVT.

V usage is TRBV6-5 and J usage is TRBJ2-5; D possibly corresponds to TRBD1 (7 bases). Between the trimmed V and J ends, which lost 8 bases and 5 bases, there was a span of 15 bases. This CDR3 has 13 amino acids. Germline V gene lookup returns CDR1 MNHEY and CDR2 SVGAGI. This chain's CDR3 is CASGYPGGETQYF. DNA for the CDR3: TGTGCCAGCGGCTACCCAGGGGGGGAGACCCAGTACTTC.

The CDR3 nucleotides read TGTGCCAGCAGTTACTCCCCTTCGCCGACACCTTATGGCTACACCTTC. As protein: CASSYSPSPTPYGYTF. The chain combines TRBV6-2 or TRBV6-3 with TRBJ1-2; the D is unclear. CDR1 MNHEY and CDR2 SVGEGT come from the germline V gene. Trimming pared 0 bases from V and 5 bases from J, leaving 16 bases between. CDR3 length: 16 amino acids.

The CDR3 sequence: CATNDRARGEKLFF. The CDR3 DNA follows: TGTGCCACCAACGACAGGGCTAGAGGGGAAAAACTGTTTTTT. The chain is built from TRBV6-5 and TRBJ1-4, with TRBD1 matching over 7 bases. Germline CDR1 is MNHEY and CDR2 is SVGAGI. Germline trimming cut 10 bases from V and 8 bases from J; bases unmatched to any gene: 13. The length of the CDR3 is 14 residues.

A few counts support this clone. The rearrangement joins TRBV3-1 (or the pseudogene TRBV3-2) to TRBJ1-5, with 9 bases identical to TRBD1. Germline CDR1 LGHDT, CDR2 YNNKEL (reference sequence). CDR3 length: 15 amino acids. Trimming took 3 bases from V and 4 from J; bases not matched to a gene: 4. CDR3 residues: CASSHTGTGNQPQHF. As DNA, the CDR3 is TGTGCCAGCAGCCACACTGGGACAGGGAATCAGCCCCAGCATTTT.

V is TRBV27 and J is TRBJ1-2, with a possible D match to TRBD1 (5 bases). This CDR3 contains 14 residues. V lost 3 bases, J lost 7 bases, and 15 bases lay in between. Looked up from germline, CDR1 is MNHEY and CDR2 is SMNVEV (reference sequence). The CDR3 DNA reads as TGTGCCAGCAGTTTTGGGAAGGGGATGAGTGGCTACACCTTC. Translated: CASSFGKGMSGYTF.

The chain links TRBV3-1 (or the pseudogene TRBV3-2) to TRBJ2-2; 10 nucleotides agree with TRBD1. The CDR3 is 16 amino acids. Trimming took 1 base from V and 5 from J; bases not matched to a gene: 4. Germline V CDR1 and CDR2: LGHDT, YNNKEL (reference sequence). The CDR3 DNA sequence: TGTGCCAGCAGCCAAGGACAGGGGGCGCTTACCGGGGAGCTGTTTTTT. Its translation: CASSQGQGALTGELFF.

CDR3 residues: CASSPGGQAFF. In nucleotides, the CDR3 is TGTGCCAGCAGTCCAGGGGGCCAGGCTTTCTTT. The genes are TRBV12-3 or TRBV12-4 and TRBJ1-1; TRBD1 matches 8 bases. The V gene end was trimmed by 5 bases and the J gene end by 11 bases; junction bases not matched to a gene: 4. The CDR3 length is 11 residues.

The rearrangement uses TRBV29-1 and TRBJ1-2; D is possibly TRBD1 (5 bases). In germline, CDR1 is SQVTM, CDR2 ANQGSEA. Trimming pared 1 base from V and 0 bases from J, leaving 12 bases between. The CDR3 length is 15 residues. For the CDR3, the DNA is TGCAGCGTTGAAGCGAGGCAGGGCACTAACTATGGCTACACCTTC. Its protein is CSVEARQGTNYGYTF.

This chain uses TRBV2 with TRBJ2-1, with 8 bases aligning to TRBD1. Germline assignment: CDR1 SNHLY and CDR2 FYNNEI. This CDR3 contains 16 residues. Losses at the gene ends were 2 bases for V and 7 bases for J; bases not matched to a gene: 10. The DNA of the CDR3 is TGTGCCAGCAGTGAATTCAAGGACAGGGTGAGAAATGAGCAGTTCTTC. Translated, it gives CASSEFKDRVRNEQFF.

This sequence joins TRBV28 and TRBJ1-2; TRBD1 aligns across 8 bases. Trimming cost V 6 bases and J 1 base; bases outside gene matches: 13. The CDR3 sequence is 17 residues long. The germline CDR1 and CDR2 sequences are MDHEN and SYDVKM. The CDR3: CASSPPRGRNVNYGYTF. Here the CDR3 DNA reads TGTGCCAGCAGCCCACCCAGGGGGCGCAACGTTAACTATGGCTACACCTTC.

The chain carries TRBV14 and TRBJ1-2; 10 nucleotides line up with TRBD1. V gave up 4 bases and J gave up 4 bases; unmatched junction bases: 6. CDR3 size: 15 residues. In germline, CDR1 is SGHDN, CDR2 FVKESK. The CDR3 sequence: CASSPPRTGGYGYTF. The CDR3, as DNA: TGTGCCAGCAGCCCGCCCCGGACAGGGGGCTATGGCTACACCTTC.

The V and J genes are TRBV11-2 and TRBJ2-7, with 7 bases matching TRBD1. Germline values: CDR1 SGHAT, CDR2 FQNNGV. This CDR3 spans 14 amino acids. The V gene end was trimmed by 5 bases and the J gene end by 4 bases; junction bases not matched to a gene: 8. The CDR3 spells CASSRQTGIYEQYF. The CDR3 DNA sequence: TGTGCCAGCAGCCGTCAGACAGGGATTTACGAGCAGTACTTC.

This sequence joins TRBV2 and TRBJ1-1; no clear D gene. CDR1 SNHLY and CDR2 FYNNEI come from the germline V gene. Deletions cut 3 bases from V and 1 base from J, with 9 bases between. The CDR3 has 14 residues. CDR3: CASSEQVKNTEAFF. In nucleotides, the CDR3 is TGTGCCAGCAGTGAGCAGGTTAAGAACACTGAAGCTTTCTTT.

This chain links TRBV30 with TRBJ1-2, with 7 bases fitting TRBD1. The germline CDR1 and CDR2 sequences are GTSNPN and SVGIG (reference sequence). Trimming removed 0 bases from V and 6 bases from J; junction bases left unmatched: 4. The CDR3 has 13 residues. DNA for the CDR3: TGTGCCTGGAGTGTTAGACAGGGTGATGGCTACACCTTC. It is translated as CAWSVRQGDGYTF. Combining the CDR3 with reference TRBV30 and TRBJ1-2 gives the whole variable domain SQTIHQWPATLVQPVGSPLSLECTVEGTSNPNLYWYRQAAGRGLQLLFYSVGIGQISSEVPQNLSASRPQDRQFILSSKKLLLSDSGFYLCAWSVRQGDGYTFGSGTRLTVV.

CDR3 protein: CASSARTSGGMETQYF. DNA for the CDR3: TGTGCCAGCAGCGCCCGAACTTCCGGGGGGATGGAGACCCAGTACTTC. The V gene is TRBV7-8, the J gene TRBJ2-5, with TRBD2 identical over 7 bases. V lost 5 bases to trimming and J lost 5 bases; unmatched junction nucleotides: 14. The CDR3 is 16 amino acids. Per the germline V gene, CDR1 is SGHVS and CDR2 is FQNEAQ.

The chain recombines TRBV30 with TRBJ1-2, with 7 positions matching TRBD1. V trimming: 4 bases; J trimming: 8 bases; junction bases outside the gene matches: 10. The germline CDR1 and CDR2 sequences are GTSNPN and SVGIG (reference sequence). The CDR3 consists of 13 residues. CDR3 residues: CAWTHRGIGGYTF. In nucleotides, the CDR3 is TGTGCCTGGACCCACAGGGGAATAGGGGGCTACACCTTC.

This clone has more than one count but fewer than ten. The chain has TRBV7-6 and TRBJ2-7; 7 bases are a match to TRBD2. J gave up 3 bases and V 5 bases, and 10 bases lay outside the gene matches. Germline loops: CDR1 SGHVS, CDR2 FNYEAQ. The CDR3 spans 15 residues. As DNA, the CDR3 is TGTGCCAGCAGCCGCCCGGGACTATCTTTCTACGAGCAGTACTTC. It encodes CASSRPGLSFYEQYF. The entire variable domain, with the rest obtained from reference TRBV7-6 and TRBJ2-7, is as follows: GAGVSQSPRYKVTKRGQDVALRCDPISGHVSLYWYRQALGQGPEFLTYFNYEAQQDKSGLPNDRFSAERPEGSISTLTIQRTEQRDSAMYRCASSRPGLSFYEQYFGPGTRLTVT.

The chain has TRBV25-1 and TRBJ1-4; TRBD1 might be the D (6 bases). In germline, CDR1 is MGHDK, CDR2 SYGVNS. Trimming took 1 base from V and 6 from J, leaving 15 bases between them. This CDR3 spans 16 amino acids. The CDR3 DNA sequence: TGTGCCAGCAGTGAATCGGGGCTGGGGGCGGATGAAAAACTGTTTTTT. This translates into CASSESGLGADEKLFF.

The V gene is TRBV5-1, the J gene TRBJ1-2; D perhaps matches TRBD1 (6 bases). This CDR3 has 14 amino acids. Trimming removed 4 bases from V and 0 bases from J, with 10 bases in between. Germline-derived CDR1 and CDR2 are SGHRS and YFSETQ. The CDR3 nucleotides are TGCGCCAGCAGCCGCGGACAGACTAACTATGGCTACACCTTC. This encodes CASSRGQTNYGYTF.

The rearrangement links TRBV6-5 to TRBJ1-3; D gene ambiguous. V lost 0 bases, J lost 5 bases, and 11 bases lay in between. CDR1 and CDR2 (germline): MNHEY, SVGAGI. The CDR3 is 15 amino acids. Here the CDR3 DNA reads TGTGCCAGCAGTTACTCGAGGGAAGGGAGAAACACCATATATTTT. Its protein product is CASSYSREGRNTIYF.

The CDR3 loop is CASSVVPGRREGHEKLFF. CDR3 DNA: TGTGCCAGCAGCGTAGTACCGGGGCGCAGGGAGGGACATGAAAAACTGTTTTTT. This chain joins TRBV9 and TRBJ1-4, with D perhaps TRBD1 (5 bases). From germline, CDR1 is SGDLS and CDR2 YYNGEE. V gave up 0 bases and J gave up 6 bases, with 21 bases separating them. The CDR3 totals 18 residues.